This TCR beta chain was documented in a study of identifying expanded T cells in peripheral blood. Study outcomes and limitations: Technical replicates showed around 1.2 changed clones; approximately 2 weeks 15 to 20; four weeks 19.

TCRdb's copy holds only in-frame clones and misses some; the assay was immunoSEQ multiplex PCR. The sample includes about 91,000 clones, around 89% seen only once; the top ten take approximately 4%. V lost 5 bases, J lost 7 bases, and 5 bases stayed unmatched. The CDR3 runs 15 residues. Germline V gene lookup returns CDR1 MNHEY and CDR2 SMNVEV (reference sequence). To note about this clone: The antigen remains undetermined.

This rearrangement joins TRBV27 to TRBJ2-3; 14 bases line up with TRBD2. This sequence was found in a person aged 18 to 69 in good health. Sequencing input: blood. The CDR3 DNA reads TGTGCCAGCAGTGGGACTAGCGGGGGCCTCAATACGCAGTATTTT. Its translation is CASSGTSGGLNTQYF.